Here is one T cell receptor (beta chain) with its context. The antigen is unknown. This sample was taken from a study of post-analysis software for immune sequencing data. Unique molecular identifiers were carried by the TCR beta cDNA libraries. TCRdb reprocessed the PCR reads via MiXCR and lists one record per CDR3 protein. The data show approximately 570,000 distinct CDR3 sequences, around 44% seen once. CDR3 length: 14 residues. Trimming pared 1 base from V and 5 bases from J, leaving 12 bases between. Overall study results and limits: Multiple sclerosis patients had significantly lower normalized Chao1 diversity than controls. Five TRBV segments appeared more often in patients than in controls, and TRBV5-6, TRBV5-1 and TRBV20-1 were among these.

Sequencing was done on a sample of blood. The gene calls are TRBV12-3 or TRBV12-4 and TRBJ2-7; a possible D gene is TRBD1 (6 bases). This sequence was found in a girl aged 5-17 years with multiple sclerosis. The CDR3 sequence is CASSLGQGYNEQYF. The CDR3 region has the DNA TGTGCCAGCAGTTTAGGGCAGGGGTACAACGAGCAGTACTTC.